What follows describes a single TCR beta chain. The antigen remains undetermined. This sample is part of a study of T cell responses to AZD1222 COVID-19 vaccine. Libraries were prepared by immunoSEQ multiplex PCR; TCRdb keeps only in-frame clonotypes and omits some of them. Among more than 95,000 clones listed, around 92% were seen once. Trimming took 6 bases from V and 3 from J, leaving 12 bases between them. Germline V gene data show CDR1 as SGHRS and CDR2 as YFSETQ. CDR3 length equals 13 residues. Study-wide points: The number of AZD1222 recipients seropositive at baseline was only 6 or 7. Clonal diversity may have been underestimated, and the donors were mostly white British, with more females than males. A rise in Spike-specific TCR breadth and depth followed two AZD1222 doses. Repertoires in all cases were sampled only once the peak T cell response had passed.

This specimen consisted of peripheral blood, obtained on day 0 of AZD1222 vaccination. V usage is TRBV5-1 and J usage is TRBJ2-5, with D unclear. The origin of this receptor is an adult in good health. DNA for the CDR3: TGCGCCAGCAACCCAGCCCATGAAGAGACCCAGTACTTC. Translated: CASNPAHEETQYF.